One sample yielded the 21 T cell receptor beta chains listed below, sequenced in a study of tumor-infiltrating lymphocytes in primary liver carcinoma. Each 20-30 mg portion of unsorted bulk tissue served as the source for co-extraction of RNA and DNA. Synthesis of TCR beta cDNA was carried out from 500 ng total RNA with a constant-region primer. ARM-PCR, slightly modified, supplied the TCR beta libraries through three nested multiplex PCR rounds. Researchers ran the first two PCR rounds for approximately 10 cycles each with TRBV1-TRBV30 forward primers and a C-beta reverse primer. TCRdb fed the multiplex PCR reads into MiXCR, producing one record per CDR3 protein. Here the sample spans approximately 30,000 distinct CDR3 sequences, roughly four fifths being singletons. The sequencing sample was made of liver tumor tissue from sampling region 5. Subset reported: tumor region T5, tumor centre. The receptors derive from a middle-aged man with primary liver carcinoma and hepatitis B virus infection.

On this clonotype itself: Possible read error: a much larger clone is one base away. V and J are TRBV25-1 and TRBJ2-5; possibly TRBD2 for D (6 bases). The V and J ends lost 8 bases and 7 bases respectively, with 14 bases between them. Germline V gene lookup returns CDR1 MGHDK and CDR2 SYGVNS. This CDR3 contains 12 residues. The CDR3 DNA follows: TGTGCCAGCGAGGAGGGGAGAGGGACCCAGTACTTC. Its protein is CASEEGRGTQYF.

This rearrangement joins TRBV11-2 to TRBJ2-1; 7 nucleotides line up with TRBD2. This CDR3 comprises 19 residues. CDR1 is SGHAT and CDR2 is FQNNGV in the germline V gene. The CDR3 coding sequence is TGTACCGGCAGTTTAGATGGGCGATTCAGCGGGACCCTTTACAATGAGCAGTTCTTC. The encoded protein is CTGSLDGRFSGTLYNEQFF.

Remarks on this clonotype: An end of the junction does not agree with germline; a read error may underlie this. The chain uses TRBV7-9 and TRBJ2-7, with D possibly being TRBD1 or TRBD2 (5 bases each). There are 15 residues in the CDR3. CDR1 and CDR2 (germline): SEHNR, FQNEAQ (reference sequence). As DNA, the CDR3 is TGTGCCAGCACCGACACGACGGGGCATTTCTACGAGCAGTATTTC. Its translation is CASTDTTGHFYEQYF. Complete variable domain (other parts from reference TRBV7-9 and TRBJ2-7): DTGVSQNPRHKITKRGQNVTFRCDPISEHNRLYWYRQTLGQGPEFLTYFQNEAQLEKSRLLSDRFSAERPKGSFSTLEIQRTEQGDSAMYLCASTDTTGHFYEQYFGPGTRLTVT.

Turning to this clonotype: Here the CDR3 omits its conserved ending phenylalanine or tryptophan, so a read error is the likely source. The rearrangement joins TRBV29-1 to TRBJ2-7, with 8 bases aligning to TRBD1. CDR3 length: 12 amino acids. Unmatched junction bases numbered 7, after V lost 7 bases and J lost 5 bases. Germline CDR1 is SQVTM and CDR2 is ANQGSEA. The chain's CDR3 is CSGQSGGDEQYY. The CDR3 coding sequence is TGCAGCGGCCAGTCAGGGGGCGACGAGCAGTACTAC.

This clonotype is judged medium-sized. The CDR3 is CASSLGGGYSYEQYF. CDR3 coding DNA: TGTGCCAGCAGCTTAGGCGGAGGGTATTCCTACGAGCAGTACTTC. The chain couples TRBV11-2 to TRBJ2-7; a weak D match, TRBD2 (6 bases). Germline V gene sequence: CDR1 SGHAT, CDR2 FQNNGV. V lost 1 base and J 1 base, leaving 11 bases between the germline ends. The CDR3 sequence is 15 residues long.

This clonotype has only a few counts. The chain combines TRBV6-1 with TRBJ2-1; the D is unclear. The CDR3 has 12 residues. The germline V gene has CDR1 MNHNS and CDR2 SASEGT. V was trimmed by 5 bases and J by 8 bases, leaving 10 bases between them. This CDR3 is CASSNGPYEQFF. The CDR3 region has the DNA TGTGCCAGCAGTAACGGTCCATATGAGCAGTTCTTC.

This clonotype came up many times. The V call is TRBV28, the J call TRBJ2-3; a weak D match, TRBD2 (5 bases). Germline V gene sequence: CDR1 MDHEN, CDR2 SYDVKM. The V end lost 5 bases, the J end lost 7 bases, and 13 bases lay between the germline ends. The CDR3 loop spans 13 amino acids. The CDR3 DNA sequence: TGTGCCAGCAGTCAAACTAGATTAAATACGCAGTATTTT. It encodes CASSQTRLNTQYF. Looking up the rest from reference TRBV28 and TRBJ2-3 gives the full variable domain: DVKVTQSSRYLVKRTGEKVFLECVQDMDHENMFWYRQDPGLGLRLIYFSYDVKMKEKGDIPEGYSVSREKKERFSLILESASTNQTSMYLCASSQTRLNTQYFGPGTRLTVL.

A word on this clonotype: One junction end does not reproduce the germline sequence, and a read error may be involved. The V gene is TRBV7-9, the J gene TRBJ1-2, with D possibly TRBD1 on 6 matching bases. CDR3 length: 16 amino acids. The germline gives CDR1 SEHNR, CDR2 FQNEAQ (reference sequence). DNA of the CDR3: TGTGCCAACAGCCCCGGGGGCAGGCTGTCCCAGTATGGCCACACCTTC. Translation: CANSPGGRLSQYGHTF.

In the case of this clonotype: Lacking the conserved final phenylalanine or tryptophan, this CDR3 likely reflects a read error. The chain combines TRBV5-4 with TRBJ2-2; maybe TRBD1 (7 bases). The V end was cut by 10 bases, the J end by 5 bases, with 18 bases between. The CDR3 runs to 14 residues. The V gene's germline CDR1 is SGHNT and CDR2 YYREEE (reference sequence). CDR3 in amino acids: CASQEGAGTGELFS. The CDR3 region has the DNA TGTGCCTCCCAGGAGGGGGCGGGTACCGGGGAGCTGTTTTCT.

Comments on this clonotype: Its ends do not fully match the called genes, so a read error is possible. The rearrangement uses TRBV5-5 and TRBJ2-3; D unresolved. In germline, CDR1 is SGHKS, CDR2 YYEKEE (reference sequence). The CDR3 sequence is 15 residues long. The CDR3 DNA follows: TGTGCCAGCAGCTTGGGGTCTGTGAGTACAGATATGCAGTATTTT. Encoded protein: CASSLGSVSTDMQYF.

This clonotype has only one observation. An end of the junction does not agree with germline; a read error may underlie this. J is TRBJ1-2 and V is TRBV30; D call uncertain. In germline, CDR1 is GTSNPN, CDR2 SVGIG (reference sequence). This CDR3 spans 15 amino acids. CDR3 DNA sequence: TGTGCCTGGAGTGTCGGGTGGAAGGATACCAACGGCTGCACCTTC. Translation: CAWSVGWKDTNGCTF.

About this clonotype: At one end the junction does not follow the germline gene, possibly because of a read error. V is TRBV5-6 and J is TRBJ1-1, with D possibly being TRBD1 (5 bases). Germline V gene lookup returns CDR1 SGHDT and CDR2 YYEEEE. The CDR3 runs 12 residues. CDR3 sequence: CANSWGGTEAFF. DNA of the CDR3: TGCGCCAACAGCTGGGGGGGGACTGAAGCTTTCTTT.

Comments on this clonotype: The junction does not match germline at one end; this may be a read error. The rearrangement uses TRBV6-2 or TRBV6-3 and TRBJ2-1, with 8 bases aligning to TRBD2. The CDR3 covers 17 residues. In germline, CDR1 is MNHEY, CDR2 SVGEGT. In DNA, the CDR3 is TGTGCCAGCACGGGTATGCGGGAGGACCTAAGGGGAAATGACCAGTTCTTC. It codes for CASTGMREDLRGNDQFF.

In this sample, this clonotype turned up many times. This rearrangement joins TRBV7-6 to TRBJ2-7; unclear D gene. CDR1 is SGHVS and CDR2 is FNYEAQ in the germline V gene. Trimming cost V 3 bases and J 3 bases, with 9 bases left between them. The CDR3 length is 13 residues. The CDR3 region is CASSFELYYEQYF. DNA for the CDR3: TGTGCCAGCAGCTTTGAACTTTACTACGAGCAGTACTTC.

Turning to this clonotype: A clone one base away is much larger, so this may be a read error. The chain is built from TRBV28 and TRBJ2-7, with 12 bases that match TRBD1. V was pared by 5 bases and J by 8 bases, with 22 bases of the junction left unmatched. Germline loops: CDR1 MDHEN, CDR2 SYDVKM. The CDR3 length is 19 residues. CDR3 bases: TGTGCCAGCAGTCCGTACGAGGGACAGGGGGCGCAGATCTCCTGCAAGCAGTACTTC. Protein: CASSPYEGQGAQISCKQYF.

This chain uses TRBV6-1 with TRBJ2-1; 11 nucleotides align to TRBD2. The CDR3 is made up of 15 amino acids. Germline CDR1 MNHNS, CDR2 SASEGT. The CDR3 sequence is CARRGTSGSYNEQFF. The CDR3, as DNA: TGTGCTAGAAGGGGGACTAGCGGCTCCTACAATGAGCAGTTCTTC.

Points on this clonotype: Compared with germline, one end of the junction differs, possibly owing to a read error. This chain joins TRBV6-1 and TRBJ2-1; D is undetermined. The CDR3 length is 12 residues. Germline loops: CDR1 MNHNS, CDR2 SASEGT. The DNA for the CDR3 is TGTGCCTGCAGACGGTCGATCAGTGAGCAGTTCTTC. The encoded protein is CACRRSISEQFF.

This clonotype was seen only once. The missing conserved phenylalanine or tryptophan at the end of this CDR3 makes a read error likely. This chain links TRBV6-1 with TRBJ1-1; possibly TRBD1 for D (5 bases). Germline V CDR1 and CDR2: MNHNS, SASEGT. This CDR3 is 13 amino acids long. V was pared by 8 bases and J by 1 base, with 11 bases between. The CDR3 region has the DNA TGTGCCAGCTACATCGACAGGAACACTGAAGCTTTCTCT. This gives the protein CASYIDRNTEAFS.

On this clonotype: The junction and the germline gene differ at one end; a read error may be behind it. V is TRBV6-5 and J is TRBJ2-7; D uncertain. Germline assignment: CDR1 MNHEY and CDR2 SVGAGI. The CDR3 is 15 residues long. CDR3 in DNA: TGTGCCAGCAGTTACTCCTGCAGAAACTCCTACGAGCGGTACTTC. Protein product: CASSYSCRNSYERYF.

For this clonotype: A much larger clone sits a single nucleotide away, making a read error possible. This chain joins TRBV25-1 and TRBJ1-4; TRBD1 agrees at 9 bases. CDR3 length equals 16 residues. Germline values: CDR1 MGHDK, CDR2 SYGVNS. The CDR3 spells CANSDTGTGFFEKLFF. For the CDR3, the DNA is TGTGCCAACAGTGATACTGGGACAGGGTTCTTTGAAAAACTGTTTTTT.

Details on this clonotype: This CDR3 is missing its conserved last phenylalanine or tryptophan, likely due to a read error. V usage is TRBV24-1 and J usage is TRBJ2-1; perhaps TRBD1 as D (5 bases). Germline V gene lookup returns CDR1 KGHDR and CDR2 SFDVKD. V was shortened by 2 bases and J by 7 bases, with 11 bases between the two germline ends. The CDR3 has 14 residues. The CDR3, as DNA: TGTGCCACCAGTGATTCTTCAGGGAAGAATGAGCAGTTCCTC. Translating it yields CATSDSSGKNEQFL.